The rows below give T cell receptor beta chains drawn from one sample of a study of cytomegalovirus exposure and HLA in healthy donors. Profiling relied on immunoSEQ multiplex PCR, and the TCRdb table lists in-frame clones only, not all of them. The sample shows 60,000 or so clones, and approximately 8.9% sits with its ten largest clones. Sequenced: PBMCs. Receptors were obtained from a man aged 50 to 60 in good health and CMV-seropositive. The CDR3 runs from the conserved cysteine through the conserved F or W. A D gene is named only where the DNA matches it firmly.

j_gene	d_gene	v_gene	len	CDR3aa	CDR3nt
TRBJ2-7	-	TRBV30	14	CAWSDQRGAYEQYF	TGTGCCTGGAGTGACCAGCGCGGCGCCTACGAGCAGTACTTC
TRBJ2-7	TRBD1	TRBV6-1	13	CASSVDRPYEQYF	TGTGCCAGCAGTGTGGACAGGCCGTACGAGCAGTACTTC
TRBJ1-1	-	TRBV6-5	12	CASSYPPGEAFF	TGTGCCAGCAGTTACCCGCCAGGGGAGGCTTTCTTT
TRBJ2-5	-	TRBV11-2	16	CASSLGSGTNQETQYF	TGTGCCAGCAGCTTAGGATCCGGGACAAACCAAGAGACCCAGTACTTC
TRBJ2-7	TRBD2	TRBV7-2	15	CASSSTSGRSYEQYF	TGTGCCAGCAGCTCGACTAGCGGGCGCTCCTACGAGCAGTACTTC
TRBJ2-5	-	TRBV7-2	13	CASSPPSQETQYF	TGTGCCAGCAGCCCCCCGTCCCAAGAGACCCAGTACTTC
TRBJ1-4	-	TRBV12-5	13	CASGWRGSEKLFF	TGTGCTAGTGGTTGGAGGGGAAGCGAAAAACTGTTTTTT
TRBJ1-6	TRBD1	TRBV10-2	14	CASSDGTGGSPLHF	TGCGCCAGCAGTGATGGGACAGGGGGTTCACCCCTCCACTTT
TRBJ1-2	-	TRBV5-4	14	CASSLAGSAYGYTF	TGTGCCAGCAGCTTGGCCGGCAGCGCCTATGGCTACACCTTC
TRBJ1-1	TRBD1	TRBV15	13	CATSRDGDRGAFF	TGTGCCACCAGCAGAGATGGGGACAGGGGCGCTTTCTTT
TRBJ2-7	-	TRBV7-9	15	CASSLGSQGGHEQYF	TGTGCCAGCAGCTTAGGGAGTCAGGGTGGCCACGAGCAGTACTTC
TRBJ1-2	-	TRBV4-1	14	CASSQGQGEYGYTF	TGCGCCAGCAGCCAAGGGCAGGGCGAGTATGGCTACACCTTC
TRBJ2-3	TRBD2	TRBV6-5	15	CASSSSGVGTDTQYF	TGTGCCAGCTCGTCTAGCGGGGTTGGCACAGATACGCAGTATTTT
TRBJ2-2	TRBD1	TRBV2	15	CASSEYRGRSGELFF	TGTGCCAGCAGTGAATACAGGGGGCGGAGCGGGGAGCTGTTTTTT
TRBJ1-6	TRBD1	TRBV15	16	CATRSPLTGVNSPLYF	TGTGCCACCAGGAGCCCATTGACAGGGGTTAATTCACCCCTCTACTTT
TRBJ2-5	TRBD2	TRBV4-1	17	CASSPSRTSGGQENQYF	TGCGCCAGCAGCCCCTCCCGGACTAGCGGGGGCCAAGAGAACCAGTACTTC
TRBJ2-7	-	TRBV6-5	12	CASRDKGREQYF	TGTGCCAGCAGGGACAAGGGCCGCGAGCAGTACTTC
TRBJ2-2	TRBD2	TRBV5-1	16	CASSLITSGNTGELFF	TGCGCCAGCAGCTTGATCACTAGCGGGAACACCGGGGAGCTGTTTTTT
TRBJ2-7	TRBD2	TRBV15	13	CATSTTSGYEQYF	TGTGCCACCAGCACCACTAGCGGGTACGAGCAGTACTTC
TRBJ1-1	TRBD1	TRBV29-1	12	CSVAQGDTEAFF	TGCAGCGTTGCACAGGGGGACACTGAAGCTTTCTTT
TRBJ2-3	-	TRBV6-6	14	CACKAADFTDTQYF	TGTGCCTGCAAGGCAGCGGATTTCACAGATACGCAGTATTTT
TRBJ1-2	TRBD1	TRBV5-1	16	CASSRDRGRRNYGYTF	TGCGCCAGCAGCCGGGACAGGGGGCGGAGGAACTATGGCTACACCTTC
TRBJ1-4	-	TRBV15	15	CATSRGRRGNEKLFF	TGTGCCACCAGCAGGGGACGGAGGGGTAATGAAAAACTGTTTTTT
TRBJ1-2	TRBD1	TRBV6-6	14	CASSPRQGAGGYTF	TGTGCCAGCAGCCCAAGACAGGGGGCAGGGGGCTACACCTTC
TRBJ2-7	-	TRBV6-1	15	CASSEVRRGGYEQYF	TGTGCCAGCAGTGAAGTCCGTAGGGGAGGCTACGAGCAGTACTTC
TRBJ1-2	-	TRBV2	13	CASRETANYGYTF	TGTGCCAGCAGGGAGACTGCTAACTATGGCTACACCTTC